The 27 T cell receptor beta chains below all came from one sample that was sequenced in a study of Ad26.COV2.S vaccination and SARS-CoV-2 variants. Some clones are missing from TCRdb's copy, which holds only in-frame ones; the method was immunoSEQ multiplex PCR. The table shows hundreds of thousands of clones, with 89% occurring only once. Treatment: some 20 received Ad26.COV2.S at low or high dose, single or two shots; roughly 5 received placebo; per-sample allocation not given. Day 63 after the first injection of vaccine or placebo was the sampling time. The sequences come from peripheral blood, collected in a trial of Ad26.COV2.S vaccine versus placebo. Receptor source: a person aged 18 to 65 who received the Ad26.COV2.S COVID-19 vaccine or a placebo.

The rearrangement uses TRBV7-2 and TRBJ2-7; 10 bases map to TRBD2. This CDR3 contains 16 residues. The V and J ends lost 1 base and 3 bases, in that order; junction bases with no gene match: 6. Per germline, CDR1 SGHTA and CDR2 FQGNSA. In nucleotides, the CDR3 is TGTGCCAGCAGCTTAGTCGGGCTAGCGGGAGTCTACGAGCAGTACGTC. It specifies CASSLVGLAGVYEQYV.

The J gene is TRBJ1-2, the V gene TRBV5-6; TRBD1 matches at 8 bases. This CDR3 has 13 amino acids. The ends lost 3 bases at V and 5 bases at J; junction bases unmatched: 3. The V gene's germline CDR1 is SGHDT and CDR2 YYEEEE. DNA for the CDR3: TGTGCCAGCAGCTCAGGGGGCGCTTATGGCTACACCTTC. Translation gives CASSSGGAYGYTF.

The table lists this clone with a count of one. The gene calls are TRBV18 and TRBJ2-7, with 7 bases identical to TRBD1. The junction had 12 bases not matched to a gene; V was cut back by 3 bases and J by 4 bases. CDR3 size: 16 residues. The V gene's germline CDR1 is KGHSH and CDR2 LQKENI. The CDR3: CASSPRQGMWGYEQYV. In DNA form, the CDR3 reads TGTGCCAGCTCACCTAGACAGGGCATGTGGGGTTACGAGCAGTACGTC.

A single count supports this clone. The J gene is TRBJ2-1, the V gene TRBV5-1, with 7 positions matching TRBD2. In germline, CDR1 is SGHRS, CDR2 YFSETQ. There are 15 residues in the CDR3. The V segment lost 3 bases and the J segment 1 base; nucleotides outside the gene matches: 4. CDR3 in amino acids: CASSSPSGSYNEQFF. CDR3 in DNA: TGCGCCAGCAGCTCCCCTAGCGGTTCCTACAATGAGCAGTTCTTC.

The chain couples TRBV5-6 to TRBJ2-7, with 10 bases fitting TRBD2. The CDR3 has 15 amino acids. CDR1 and CDR2 (germline): SGHDT, YYEEEE. After removal of 5 bases from V and 2 bases from J, the junction contained 7 bases not matched to a gene. CDR3 amino acids: CASRSLAGVTYEQYV. In nucleotides, the CDR3 is TGTGCCAGCAGGTCGCTAGCGGGAGTCACCTACGAGCAGTACGTC.

The rearrangement joins TRBV11-3 to TRBJ2-5; D perhaps matches TRBD1 (7 bases). Between the trimmed V and J ends, which lost 5 bases and 2 bases, there was a span of 9 bases. The germline CDR1 and CDR2 sequences are SGHNT and YENEEA. The CDR3 is 13 amino acids. CDR3 sequence: CASSAGQQETQYF. The CDR3 DNA reads as TGTGCCAGCAGCGCGGGACAGCAAGAGACCCAGTACTTC.

This sequence joins TRBV6-5 and TRBJ2-4; unclear D gene. The germline CDR1 and CDR2 sequences are MNHEY and SVGAGI. V was pared by 7 bases and J by 0 bases, with 13 bases between. The CDR3 has 15 residues. This CDR3 reads CASTRDALAKNIQYF. Written as DNA, the CDR3 is TGTGCCAGCACCCGAGACGCGCTAGCCAAAAACATTCAGTACTTC.

This clone has just a few counts. The chain couples TRBV25-1 to TRBJ2-1; 8 bases are a match to TRBD1. Germline CDR1 is MGHDK and CDR2 is SYGVNS. After removal of 2 bases from V and 3 bases from J, the junction contained 9 bases not matched to a gene. This CDR3 contains 17 residues. The CDR3 is CASSELKQGGFYNEQFF. Here the CDR3 DNA reads TGTGCCAGCAGTGAACTCAAACAGGGGGGATTCTACAATGAGCAGTTCTTC.

This clone was observed a single time. The CDR3 DNA reads as TGTGCCACCAGCAGAGCGATGCAGGGTCGGAACACCGGGGAGCTGTTTTTT. Protein sequence: CATSRAMQGRNTGELFF. This chain uses TRBV15 with TRBJ2-2, with D possibly TRBD1 on 5 matching bases. Trimming stripped 1 base from V and 1 base from J, with 13 bases between. Germline values: CDR1 LNHNV, CDR2 YYDKDF (reference sequence). The CDR3 length is 17 residues.

The rearrangement uses TRBV4-3 and TRBJ1-4; TRBD1 is a possible D gene (6 bases). With 1 base removed from V and 8 bases from J, the gap between germline ends came to 14 bases. The germline CDR1 and CDR2 sequences are LGHNA and YSLEER. The CDR3 loop spans 15 amino acids. CDR3 bases: TGCGCCAGCAGCCAAGCCGTCCAGGGGAACGAAAAACTGTTTTTT. As protein: CASSQAVQGNEKLFF.

The V and J genes are TRBV30 and TRBJ1-2; possible D gene TRBD1, 5 bases. The germline V gene encodes CDR1 GTSNPN and CDR2 SVGIG (reference sequence). Trimming stripped 2 bases from V and 7 bases from J, with 11 bases between. The CDR3 is made up of 12 amino acids. For the CDR3, the DNA is TGTGCCTGGAGTAGGGACGGAGTTGGCTACACCTTC. Residues: CAWSRDGVGYTF. Drawing the rest from reference TRBV30 and TRBJ1-2, the complete variable domain is SQTIHQWPATLVQPVGSPLSLECTVEGTSNPNLYWYRQAAGRGLQLLFYSVGIGQISSEVPQNLSASRPQDRQFILSSKKLLLSDSGFYLCAWSRDGVGYTFGSGTRLTVV.

CDR3 protein: CASSPGTGGWGYTF. CDR3 bases: TGTGCCAGCAGTCCGGGGACAGGGGGCTGGGGCTACACCTTC. The V call is TRBV27, the J call TRBJ1-2; 12 bases match TRBD1. From germline, CDR1 is MNHEY and CDR2 SMNVEV (reference sequence). This CDR3 comprises 14 residues. Unmatched junction bases numbered 6, after V lost 5 bases and J lost 8 bases.

V usage is TRBV2 and J usage is TRBJ1-2; 7 bases match TRBD1. The CDR3 runs 17 residues. Germline loops: CDR1 SNHLY, CDR2 FYNNEI. V was pared by 11 bases and J by 0 bases, with 18 bases of the junction left unmatched. CDR3 nucleotide sequence: TGTGCCTTCCAAGGAGGGAACAGGGGAATAACTAACTATGGCTACACCTTC. This sequence encodes CAFQGGNRGITNYGYTF.

The V call is TRBV30, the J call TRBJ2-3, with 7 bases that match TRBD2. CDR1 and CDR2 (germline): GTSNPN, SVGIG (reference sequence). The CDR3 is 15 residues long. V gave up 0 bases and J gave up 1 base; unmatched junction bases: 4. The CDR3 loop reads CAWSVFAGGTDTQYF. CDR3 nucleotides: TGTGCCTGGAGTGTATTTGCGGGGGGCACAGATACGCAGTATTTT.

The chain carries TRBV7-8 and TRBJ2-3, with 9 bases that match TRBD1. Germline trimming cut 5 bases from V and 8 bases from J; bases unmatched to any gene: 17. Germline V CDR1 and CDR2: SGHVS, FQNEAQ. The CDR3 is 17 residues long. The DNA of the CDR3 is TGTGCCAGCAGCCCTCCTTTGCGGGACAGGGTCACACGTACGCAGTATTTT. Its protein product is CASSPPLRDRVTRTQYF.

The rearrangement uses TRBV29-1 and TRBJ1-2, with D perhaps matching TRBD1 (6 bases). Deletions cut 7 bases from V and 7 bases from J, with 19 bases between. The CDR3 covers 13 residues. CDR1 is SQVTM, CDR2 ANQGSEA, per germline. The CDR3 DNA reads as TGCAGCGCCCGAAGGGGGGATCAGGGTGGCTACACCTTC. Residues: CSARRGDQGGYTF. Combining the CDR3 with reference TRBV29-1 and TRBJ1-2 gives the whole variable domain SAVISQKPSRDICQRGTSLTIQCQVDSQVTMMFWYRQQPGQSLTLIATANQGSEATYESGFVIDKFPISRPNLTFSTLTVSNMSPEDSSIYLCSARRGDQGGYTFGSGTRLTVV.

The chain carries TRBV6-2 or TRBV6-3 and TRBJ2-1; perhaps TRBD2 as D (5 bases). CDR1 and CDR2 (germline): MNHEY, SVGEGT. This CDR3 is 16 amino acids long. V lost 7 bases, J lost 3 bases, and 19 bases lay in between. In DNA, the CDR3 is TGTGCCAGCACCCCTTTACTAGTGATATTCTACAATGAGCAGTTCTTC. Translating it yields CASTPLLVIFYNEQFF.

The rearrangement joins TRBV29-1 to TRBJ2-5, with D possibly TRBD2 on 5 matching bases. The V gene lost 5 bases and the J gene lost 5 bases, with 9 bases spanning the gap. The CDR3 totals 11 residues. CDR1 and CDR2 from the germline V gene are SQVTM and ANQGSEA. The CDR3 DNA follows: TGCAGCGTTCATGAGGGCGAGACCCAGTACTTC. This sequence encodes CSVHEGETQYF.

The V gene is TRBV5-1, the J gene TRBJ2-7; TRBD2 is a possible D gene (5 bases). The length of the CDR3 is 14 residues. Germline V gene lookup returns CDR1 SGHRS and CDR2 YFSETQ. The ends were cut back, 0 bases at V and 3 bases at J, with 10 bases in the middle. The DNA for the CDR3 is TGCGCCAGCAGCTTGGGACACGGAGGCTACGAGCAGTACTTC. Encoded protein: CASSLGHGGYEQYF.

The chain joins TRBV2 to TRBJ2-4; maybe TRBD2 (6 bases). The V gene's germline CDR1 is SNHLY and CDR2 FYNNEI. V was clipped by 8 bases and J by 13 bases, with 18 bases between them. This CDR3 contains 12 residues. The CDR3 bases are TGTGCCAGCCAAATCCGGGAGACGAAGCAGTACTTC. Translating it yields CASQIRETKQYF.

The V and J genes are TRBV6-5 and TRBJ1-1, with D possibly being TRBD1 (5 bases). From germline, CDR1 is MNHEY and CDR2 SVGAGI. Trimming took 2 bases from V and 8 from J, leaving 9 bases between them. This CDR3 comprises 12 residues. The CDR3 sequence: CASSYLGEEAFF. As DNA, the CDR3 is TGTGCCAGCAGTTACCTGGGGGAGGAAGCTTTCTTT.

The chain couples TRBV5-5 to TRBJ1-6; D possibly corresponds to TRBD1 (5 bases). Germline-derived CDR1 and CDR2 are SGHKS and YYEKEE (reference sequence). The CDR3 extends over 14 amino acids. Trimming took 2 bases from V and 7 from J, leaving 10 bases between them. Written as DNA, the CDR3 is TGTGCCAGCAGCTTTAGGGGCGAAAATTCACCCCTCCACTTT. It yields the protein CASSFRGENSPLHF. Complete variable domain (other parts from reference TRBV5-5 and TRBJ1-6): DAGVTQSPTHLIKTRGQQVTLRCSPISGHKSVSWYQQVLGQGPQFIFQYYEKEERGRGNFPDRFSARQFPNYSSELNVNALLLGDSALYLCASSFRGENSPLHFGNGTRLTVT.

The V call is TRBV14, the J call TRBJ1-6; tentative D call: TRBD1 (5 bases). CDR1 and CDR2 from the germline V gene are SGHDN and FVKESK. This CDR3 comprises 13 residues. Deletions cut 1 base from V and 11 bases from J, with 9 bases between. CDR3 in amino acids: CASSQVGGPPLHF. DNA of the CDR3: TGTGCCAGCAGCCAAGTGGGGGGTCCACCCCTCCACTTT.

A single count supports this clone. The rearrangement links TRBV15 to TRBJ2-7, with 12 positions matching TRBD2. CDR1 is LNHNV and CDR2 is YYDKDF in the germline V gene (reference sequence). This CDR3 has 15 amino acids. V trimming: 4 bases; J trimming: 3 bases; junction bases outside the gene matches: 4. CDR3 coding DNA: TGTGCCACCAGCAAAGGACTAGCGGGGAGCTACGAGCAGTACTTC. It yields the protein CATSKGLAGSYEQYF. The full variable domain, with the rest looked up from reference TRBV15 and TRBJ2-7, is DAMVIQNPRYQVTQFGKPVTLSCSQTLNHNVMYWYQQKSSQAPKLLFHYYDKDFNNEADTPDNFQSRRPNTSFCFLDIRSPGLGDTAMYLCATSKGLAGSYEQYFGPGTRLTVT.

The J gene is TRBJ1-1, the V gene TRBV7-2; weak D call: TRBD1 (6 bases). The germline V gene has CDR1 SGHTA and CDR2 FQGNSA. The CDR3 covers 16 residues. The V end was cut by 6 bases, the J end by 0 bases, with 17 bases between. The CDR3: CASSKGGAVMNTEAFF. CDR3 sequence (DNA): TGTGCCAGCAGTAAGGGGGGGGCAGTCATGAACACTGAAGCTTTCTTT.

The V gene is TRBV28, the J gene TRBJ2-7, with D maybe TRBD1 (5 bases). Germline CDR1 is MDHEN and CDR2 is SYDVKM. V lost 8 bases and J lost 4, with 18 bases in between. The CDR3 spans 14 residues. CDR3 DNA: TGTGCCAGCCTACCTTACACAGGTTTGTACGAGCAGTACTTC. Protein sequence: CASLPYTGLYEQYF.

The sample holds one count of this clone. This chain joins TRBV7-2 and TRBJ2-2; D call uncertain. Trimming left V 2 bases short and J 7 bases short, with 8 bases between. The CDR3 is 13 residues long. CDR1 is SGHTA, CDR2 FQGNSA, per germline. In nucleotides, the CDR3 is TGTGCCAGCAGCTTATCATTGTACGGGGAGCTGTTTTTT. This codes for CASSLSLYGELFF.